These 18 T cell receptor beta chains share one sample of origin, sequenced in a study of T cells after yellow fever vaccination. TCRdb re-analysed the 5' RACE reads in MiXCR, keeping a single row per CDR3 protein. This table holds some 250,000 distinct CDR3 sequences, approximately 3.6% found once. The sample here was PBMCs, taken 15 days after the yellow fever booster vaccination. These receptors originate from a man aged 18 to 30 who received the YFV17D yellow fever vaccine.

This clonotype was recorded at least ten times. This CDR3 reads CASTRRRADHYGYTF. CDR3 nucleotide sequence: TGTGCCAGCACCCGACGTAGGGCCGACCACTATGGCTACACCTTC. The chain recombines TRBV11-2 with TRBJ1-2; D is ambiguous. Trimming shortened V by 7 bases and J by 3 bases, and 18 bases separated the two germline ends. The CDR3 contains 15 residues. Germline CDR1 reads SGHAT; CDR2 reads FQNNGV.

The chain joins TRBV20-1 to TRBJ1-4, with 7 bases aligning to TRBD1. The CDR3 is made up of 12 amino acids. Looked up from germline, CDR1 is DFQATT and CDR2 is SNEGSKA (reference sequence). V lost 8 bases and J lost 4; bases outside the gene matches: 4. The CDR3 DNA follows: TGCAGTCATCGGGACAGTAATGAAAAACTGTTTTTT. Translation gives CSHRDSNEKLFF.

This clonotype was observed at least ten times. This chain connects TRBV10-3 to TRBJ2-1; tentatively, D is TRBD1 (5 bases). CDR3 size: 14 residues. CDR1 ENHRY and CDR2 SYGVKD come from the germline V gene. V was shortened by 6 bases and J by 5 bases, with 14 bases between the two germline ends. The CDR3: CAIREKGQDNEQFF. The CDR3 DNA follows: TGTGCCATCAGGGAGAAGGGGCAGGACAATGAGCAGTTCTTC.

This clonotype was detected ten times or more. V is TRBV6-1 and J is TRBJ1-6; D gene uncertain. The germline V and J ends were trimmed by 1 base and 1 base, with 5 bases remaining between them. Germline V gene sequence: CDR1 MNHNS, CDR2 SASEGT. The CDR3 is 15 residues long. The CDR3, as DNA: TGTGCCAGCAGTGAAGACAGTTCCTATAATTCACCCCTCCACTTT. The encoded protein is CASSEDSSYNSPLHF.

This clonotype was recorded at least ten times. The chain links TRBV4-2 to TRBJ1-2; D remains unclear. The V end was cut by 1 base, the J end by 0 bases, with 9 bases between. The germline V gene encodes CDR1 LGHNA and CDR2 YNFKEQ. This CDR3 is 15 amino acids long. The CDR3 nucleotides read TGTGCCAGCAGCCAAGCGTCAGGAGCTAACTATGGCTACACCTTC. It codes for CASSQASGANYGYTF.

This clonotype was recorded a few times. The chain recombines TRBV7-2 with TRBJ2-7; possibly TRBD1 or TRBD2 for D (5 bases each). CDR1 is SGHTA and CDR2 is FQGNSA in the germline V gene. The ends were cut back, 5 bases at V and 2 bases at J, with 13 bases in the middle. The CDR3 has 14 amino acids. CDR3 sequence: CASSRRDGTYEQYF. The CDR3 bases are TGTGCCAGCAGCCGACGGGACGGGACCTACGAGCAGTACTTC.

This clonotype has a count of ten or more. This chain connects TRBV27 to TRBJ1-2; a weak D match, TRBD1 (6 bases). Trimming pared 8 bases from V and 8 bases from J, leaving 21 bases between. CDR1 and CDR2 from the germline V gene are MNHEY and SMNVEV (reference sequence). The CDR3 spans 14 residues. The CDR3 nucleotides are TGTGCCAGCTCAACCTGGGGGGGCAGGGCGGGCTACACCTTC. Translated, it gives CASSTWGGRAGYTF.

This clonotype was counted at least ten times. The chain has TRBV7-2 and TRBJ1-4; 8 bases align to TRBD1. Per germline, CDR1 SGHTA and CDR2 FQGNSA. This CDR3 comprises 15 residues. Trimming cost V 4 bases and J 8 bases; bases outside gene matches: 9. CDR3 coding DNA: TGTGCCAGCAGCTACCAGGGGGCATCCGGGGAAAAACTGTTTTTT. Protein sequence: CASSYQGASGEKLFF.

This clonotype was found many times. This chain joins TRBV5-1 and TRBJ2-6; no firm D call. Germline values: CDR1 SGHRS, CDR2 YFSETQ. CDR3 length equals 15 residues. Trimming shortened V by 2 bases and J by 0 bases, and 6 bases separated the two germline ends. The CDR3 here is CASSFGISGANVLTF. The DNA of the CDR3 is TGCGCCAGCAGCTTTGGAATCTCTGGGGCCAACGTCCTGACTTTC.

This clonotype was recorded many times. V usage is TRBV5-1 and J usage is TRBJ2-1; TRBD2 aligns across 8 bases. The junction had 6 bases not matched to a gene; V was cut back by 0 bases and J by 4 bases. Germline V gene data show CDR1 as SGHRS and CDR2 as YFSETQ. The CDR3 consists of 16 residues. CDR3 DNA sequence: TGCGCCAGCAGCTTGGCAGCGGGGGTTCTTTACAATGAGCAGTTCTTC. It is translated as CASSLAAGVLYNEQFF.

The genes are TRBV19 and TRBJ1-2; D gene uncertain. The CDR3 is 13 residues long. The V gene lost 3 bases and the J gene lost 4 bases, with 9 bases spanning the gap. Germline V CDR1 and CDR2: LNHDA, SQIVND (reference sequence). CDR3 sequence (DNA): TGTGCCAGTAGTATTGGGAACCTCTATGGCTACACCTTC. Its protein is CASSIGNLYGYTF.

This clonotype has ten or more counts. The chain carries TRBV19 and TRBJ1-6, with D possibly being TRBD1 (5 bases). This CDR3 spans 12 amino acids. V shed 9 bases and J shed 10 bases, with 13 bases lying between them. Germline values: CDR1 LNHDA, CDR2 SQIVND (reference sequence). The CDR3 spells CASRDLESPLHF. CDR3 sequence (DNA): TGTGCCAGCCGGGACCTCGAGTCACCCCTCCACTTT.

This clonotype was found many times. The genes are TRBV4-2 and TRBJ2-2; D perhaps matches TRBD2 (6 bases). Germline lookup yields CDR1 LGHNA and CDR2 YNFKEQ. Deletions cut 1 base from V and 1 base from J, with 13 bases between. The CDR3 is 17 residues long. As DNA, the CDR3 is TGTGCCAGCAGCCAAGGGCTGACGGGGGAGAACACCGGGGAGCTGTTTTTT. Protein product: CASSQGLTGENTGELFF.

This clonotype appeared many times. The chain combines TRBV5-4 with TRBJ1-3; D is ambiguous. Germline CDR1 reads SGHNT; CDR2 reads YYREEE (reference sequence). There are 16 residues in the CDR3. V was trimmed by 4 bases and J by 2 bases, leaving 16 bases between them. CDR3 sequence reads: CASSPGGPGAGNTIYF. Written as DNA, the CDR3 is TGTGCCAGCAGCCCTGGAGGGCCCGGCGCTGGAAACACCATATATTTT. The full variable domain, its missing parts supplied by reference TRBV5-4 and TRBJ1-3, is ETGVTQSPTHLIKTRGQQVTLRCSSQSGHNTVSWYQQALGQGPQFIFQYYREEENGRGNFPPRFSGLQFPNYSSELNVNALELDDSALYLCASSPGGPGAGNTIYFGEGSWLTVV.

The rearrangement links TRBV6-5 to TRBJ2-7; maybe TRBD2 (6 bases). Trimming left V 0 bases short and J 1 base short, with 7 bases between. This CDR3 has 14 amino acids. The germline V gene has CDR1 MNHEY and CDR2 SVGAGI. In DNA form, the CDR3 reads TGTGCCAGCAGTTACTCGCGGGATTCCTACGAGCAGTACTTC. Amino acid sequence: CASSYSRDSYEQYF.

This clonotype was counted ten times or more. V and J are TRBV4-2 and TRBJ2-3, with D perhaps matching TRBD1 or TRBD2 (5 bases each). V was cut by 1 base and J by 9 bases, with 17 bases left in between. The CDR3 runs 15 residues. The germline V gene has CDR1 LGHNA and CDR2 YNFKEQ. As DNA, the CDR3 is TGTGCCAGCAGCCAAGTTGAGCAGGGAGAAGGCACGCAGTATTTT. Translating it yields CASSQVEQGEGTQYF.

There are many counts of this clonotype. The rearrangement uses TRBV27 and TRBJ2-5; D is ambiguous. The CDR3 runs to 13 residues. V gave up 3 bases and J gave up 5 bases, with 10 bases separating them. The germline gives CDR1 MNHEY, CDR2 SMNVEV (reference sequence). The CDR3 spells CASSFTTGETQYF. In DNA, the CDR3 is TGTGCCAGCAGTTTTACCACCGGGGAGACCCAGTACTTC.

Many counts were recorded for this clonotype. The chain combines TRBV18 with TRBJ2-2; no reliable D call. The germline CDR1 and CDR2 sequences are KGHSH and LQKENI. V was trimmed by 3 bases and J by 3 bases, leaving 11 bases between them. CDR3 length equals 15 residues. For the CDR3, the DNA is TGTGCCAGCTCACCTTCCCAACGGGACACCGGGGAGCTGTTTTTT. It translates to CASSPSQRDTGELFF.